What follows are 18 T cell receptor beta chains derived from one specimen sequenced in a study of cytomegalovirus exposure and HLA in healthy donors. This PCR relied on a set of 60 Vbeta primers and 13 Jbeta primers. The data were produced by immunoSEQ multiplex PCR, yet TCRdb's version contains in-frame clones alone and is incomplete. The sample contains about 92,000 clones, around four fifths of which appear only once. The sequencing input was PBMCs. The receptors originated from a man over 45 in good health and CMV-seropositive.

CDR3 bases: TGTGCCAGCAGCGCGGACAGGGTTAATGAAAAACTGTTTTTT. It translates to CASSADRVNEKLFF. The V gene is TRBV9, the J gene TRBJ1-4, with 8 nucleotides matching TRBD1. V gave up 3 bases and J gave up 4 bases; unmatched junction bases: 2. Germline-derived CDR1 and CDR2 are SGDLS and YYNGEE. This CDR3 region has 14 residues. Full variable domain (rest looked up from reference TRBV9 and TRBJ1-4): DSGVTQTPKHLITATGQRVTLRCSPRSGDLSVYWYQQSLDQGLQFLIQYYNGEERAKGNILERFSAQQFPDLHSELNLSSLELGDSALYFCASSADRVNEKLFFGSGTQLSVL.

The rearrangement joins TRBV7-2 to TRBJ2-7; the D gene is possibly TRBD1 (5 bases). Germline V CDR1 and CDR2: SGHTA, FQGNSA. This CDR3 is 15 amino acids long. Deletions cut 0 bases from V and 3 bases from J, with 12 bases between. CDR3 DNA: TGTGCCAGCAGCTTAGCAGGGGCTATCGGCTACGAGCAGTACTTC. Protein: CASSLAGAIGYEQYF.

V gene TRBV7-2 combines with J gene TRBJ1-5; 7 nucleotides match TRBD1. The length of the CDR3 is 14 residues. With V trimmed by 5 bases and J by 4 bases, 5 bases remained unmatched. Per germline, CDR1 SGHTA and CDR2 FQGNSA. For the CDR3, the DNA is TGTGCCAGCAGCCAGACAGGGCCTAATCAGCCCCAGCATTTT. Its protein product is CASSQTGPNQPQHF.

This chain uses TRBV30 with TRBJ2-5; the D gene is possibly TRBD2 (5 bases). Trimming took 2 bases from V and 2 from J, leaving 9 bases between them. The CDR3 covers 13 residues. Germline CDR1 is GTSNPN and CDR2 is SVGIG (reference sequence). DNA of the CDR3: TGTGCCTGGAGTAACGGGGTTCAAGAGACCCAGTACTTC. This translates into CAWSNGVQETQYF.

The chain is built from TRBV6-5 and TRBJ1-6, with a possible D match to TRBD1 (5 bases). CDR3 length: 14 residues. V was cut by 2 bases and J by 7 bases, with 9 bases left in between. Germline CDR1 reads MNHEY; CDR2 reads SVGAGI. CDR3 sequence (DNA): TGTGCCAGCAGTTACCAGGGTAACAATTCACCCCTCCACTTT. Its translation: CASSYQGNNSPLHF.

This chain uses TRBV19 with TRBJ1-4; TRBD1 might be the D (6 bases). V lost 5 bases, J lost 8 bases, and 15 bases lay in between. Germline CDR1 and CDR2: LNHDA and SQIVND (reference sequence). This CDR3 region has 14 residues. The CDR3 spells CASSPQGVGEKLFF. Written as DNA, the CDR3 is TGTGCCAGTAGTCCACAGGGTGTGGGAGAAAAACTGTTTTTT.

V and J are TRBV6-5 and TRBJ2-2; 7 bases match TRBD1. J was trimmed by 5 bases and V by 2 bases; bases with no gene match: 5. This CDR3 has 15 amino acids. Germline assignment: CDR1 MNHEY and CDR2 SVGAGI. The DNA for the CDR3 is TGTGCCAGCAGTTACGCGGCAGGGGGAACCGGGGAGCTGTTTTTT. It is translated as CASSYAAGGTGELFF.

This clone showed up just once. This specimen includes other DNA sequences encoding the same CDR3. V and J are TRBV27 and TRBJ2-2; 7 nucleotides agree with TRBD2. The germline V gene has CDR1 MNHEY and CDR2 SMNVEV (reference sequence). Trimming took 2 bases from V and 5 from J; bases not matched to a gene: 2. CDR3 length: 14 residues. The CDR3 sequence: CASSLTGGTGELFF. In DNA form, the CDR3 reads TGTGCCAGCAGTTTAACGGGGGGAACCGGGGAGCTGTTTTTT.

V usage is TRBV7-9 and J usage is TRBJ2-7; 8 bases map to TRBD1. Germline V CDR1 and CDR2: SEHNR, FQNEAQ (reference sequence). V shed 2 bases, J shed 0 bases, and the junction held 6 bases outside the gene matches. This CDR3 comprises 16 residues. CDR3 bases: TGTGCCAGCAGCTTACGGACAGGGTTGAGCTCCTACGAGCAGTACTTC. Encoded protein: CASSLRTGLSSYEQYF.

The CDR3 DNA reads TGTGCCAGTAGTCGGGACAGGGATAATTCACCCCTCCACTTT. Protein product: CASSRDRDNSPLHF. The chain joins TRBV19 to TRBJ1-6, with 9 bases aligning to TRBD1. The V segment lost 5 bases and the J segment 5 bases; nucleotides outside the gene matches: 1. Germline V gene lookup returns CDR1 LNHDA and CDR2 SQIVND (reference sequence). CDR3 length: 14 residues.

In DNA form, the CDR3 reads TGTGCCAGCTCACCCGGCAGGGACGAGCAGTACTTC. This gives the protein CASSPGRDEQYF. The chain recombines TRBV18 with TRBJ2-7, with a weak D call TRBD1 (5 bases). CDR3 length: 12 residues. The V gene lost 3 bases and the J gene lost 5 bases, with 8 bases spanning the gap. CDR1 and CDR2 from the germline V gene are KGHSH and LQKENI.

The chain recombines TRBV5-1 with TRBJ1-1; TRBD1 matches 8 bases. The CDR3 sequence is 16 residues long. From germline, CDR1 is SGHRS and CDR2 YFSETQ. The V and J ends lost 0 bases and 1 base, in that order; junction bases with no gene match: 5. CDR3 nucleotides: TGCGCCAGCAGCTTGGAGGCAGGGGGCCAGAACACTGAAGCTTTCTTT. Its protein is CASSLEAGGQNTEAFF.

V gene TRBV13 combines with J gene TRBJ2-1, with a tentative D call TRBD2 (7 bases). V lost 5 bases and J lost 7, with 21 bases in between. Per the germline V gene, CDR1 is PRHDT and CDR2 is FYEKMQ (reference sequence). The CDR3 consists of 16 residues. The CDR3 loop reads CASSPAPRGASNEQFF. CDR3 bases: TGTGCCAGCAGCCCGGCCCCCCGGGGGGCGAGTAATGAGCAGTTCTTC. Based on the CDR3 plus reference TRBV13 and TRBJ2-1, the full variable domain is AAGVIQSPRHLIKEKRETATLKCYPIPRHDTVYWYQQGPGQDPQFLISFYEKMQSDKGSIPDRFSAQQFSDYHSELNMSSLELGDSALYFCASSPAPRGASNEQFFGPGTRLTVL.

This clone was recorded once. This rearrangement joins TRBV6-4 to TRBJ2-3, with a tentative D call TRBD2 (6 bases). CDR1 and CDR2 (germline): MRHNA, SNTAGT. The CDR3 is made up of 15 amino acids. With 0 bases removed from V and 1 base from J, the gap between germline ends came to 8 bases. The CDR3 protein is CASSDSGGGTDTQYF. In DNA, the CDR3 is TGTGCCAGCAGTGACTCTGGCGGGGGCACAGATACGCAGTATTTT.

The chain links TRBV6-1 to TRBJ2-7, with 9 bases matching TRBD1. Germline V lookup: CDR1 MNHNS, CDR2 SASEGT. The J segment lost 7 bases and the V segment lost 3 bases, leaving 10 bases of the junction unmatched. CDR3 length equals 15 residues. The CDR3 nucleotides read TGTGCCAGCAGTGATTGGCGACAGGGGGTTGAGGAGCAGTACTTC. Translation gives CASSDWRQGVEEQYF.

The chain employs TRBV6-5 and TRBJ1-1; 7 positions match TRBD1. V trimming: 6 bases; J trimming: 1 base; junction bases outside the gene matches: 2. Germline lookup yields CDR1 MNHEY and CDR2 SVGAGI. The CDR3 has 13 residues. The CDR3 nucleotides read TGTGCCAGCAGGACAGGGACGAACACTGAAGCTTTCTTT. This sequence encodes CASRTGTNTEAFF.

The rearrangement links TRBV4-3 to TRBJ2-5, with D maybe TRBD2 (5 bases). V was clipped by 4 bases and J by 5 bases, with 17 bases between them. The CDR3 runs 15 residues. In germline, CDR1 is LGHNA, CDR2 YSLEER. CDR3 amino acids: CASSPSNGGVETQYF. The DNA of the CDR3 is TGCGCCAGCAGCCCATCTAACGGAGGCGTGGAGACCCAGTACTTC.

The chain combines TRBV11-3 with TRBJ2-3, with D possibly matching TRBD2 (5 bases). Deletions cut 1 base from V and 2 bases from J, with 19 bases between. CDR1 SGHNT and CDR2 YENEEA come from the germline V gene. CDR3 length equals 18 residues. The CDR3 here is CASSLGRGSVTATDTQYF. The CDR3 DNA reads TGTGCCAGCAGCTTAGGTCGGGGTTCTGTCACGGCCACAGATACGCAGTATTTT.